This T cell receptor beta chain was identified in a study of blood T cells in healthy people across ages (dated by TCRdb to the mid-2010s). With respect to the entire study: Template switching captured roughly one uniquely barcoded TCR beta cDNA molecule per two T cells in model experiments. Using the same blood draw, the study looked at two additional independent replicas of 1 million unique cDNA reads for two donors, one aged 18 to 30 and the other aged 80 or older. Age-related changes in TCR beta repertoire diversity were measured in the study by deep sequencing normalized with unique cDNA molecular identifiers. The donors were divided into four age groups: young (average roughly 17 years), middle-aged (around 41), aged (approximately 64) and long-lived (about 80). To avoid experimental bias, donors of different ages were spread randomly across the sequencing lanes. Broad study findings and their caveats: Observed TCR beta diversity per million T cells fell roughly linearly with age, and a significant reduction was already apparent by age around 39. Compared with the aged group, the long-lived group had more naive CD4+ T cells, fewer expanded clones and increased TCR diversity, a pattern suggesting age selection. Conclusive comparison of naive and antigen-experienced compartments was prevented by the profiling of bulk unsorted PBMCs. Observed TCR beta diversity correlated strongly with the percentage of naive T cells measured by flow cytometry. Donor CMV infection status was unknown, potentially confounding age-related changes in expanded clonotypes. Estimates of total diversity from one million sequenced T cells were regarded as lower bounds and underestimates.

Systemically healthy Caucasian individuals from Russia, over 30 in total and aged about 6 to 90 years, were included as donors. Each donor gave roughly 9.5 milliliters of peripheral blood, collected into EDTA-treated Vacutainer tubes. Ficoll-Paque density-gradient centrifugation was used to isolate PBMCs, with at least 6.5 million per sample. Trizol reagent was used to extract total RNA from the PBMCs, yielding at least 6 micrograms per sample. For every donor, an aliquot of PBMCs went through flow cytometry to measure the percentages of naive CD45RAhigh/CD27high T cells. In the case of this clonotype: Its cognate antigen has yet to be identified. Per-base quality was not reported, and no clone a single base away is much larger than it.

The CDR1 and CDR2 encoded by the germline V gene (reference sequence) are MNHNY and SVGAGI. Cut back by 5 bases and 11 bases, the V and J ends lie 13 bases apart. The cysteine opens and the phenylalanine closes a CDR3 of 13 amino acids. The only DNA kept is the CDR3, 39 bases in frame from the first base. The library was produced with 5' RACE. The sequencing machine was an Illumina HiSeq 2500. A second PCR of roughly 7 to 11 cycles was performed with a sample-barcoded 5' primer and a J-beta primer mix. A template-switch 5' adaptor carrying 12 random nucleotides introduced a unique molecular identifier onto each TCR beta cDNA molecule. At least 3 million CDR3-containing paired-end reads were obtained from each sample. The Mint cDNA synthesis kit, primed by a TRBC-specific oligonucleotide, was used to synthesize first-strand cDNA from all RNA. After uracil-DNA glycosylase treatment, a first 18-cycle PCR used universal primers M1SS and BC2_uni_R on all cDNA. The authors processed their data as follows. Each sample was normalized by randomly selecting 1 million high-quality reads, each carrying a distinct molecular identifier. Reads sharing molecular identifiers were discarded rather than binned into consensus sequences. MiTCR, with a Q25 quality threshold and the strictest error-elimination algorithm, was used for CDR3 identification, clonotype clustering and error correction. A nonparametric unseen species model with Euler transformation was used to estimate a lower bound on total TCR beta diversity. TCRdb trimmed public reads at Q25 via fastp, called clones via MiXCR and kept in-frame beta chains. Each record represents a unique CDR3 protein, reported with the most common genes and DNA among its rows. V and J calls and clone size were set by TCRdb, not the authors. The sample table holds roughly 860,000 distinct CDR3 sequences, of which about 59% were seen once. The ten largest clones add up to 25% to 30% of the sample.

This receptor was identified in a man aged 25-45 years in good health. Source material: blood. The sequence is built from TRBV6-6 and TRBJ1-6; TRBD1 is perhaps the D gene, given 5 matching bases. The nucleotide sequence is TGTGCCAGCAGTACCGGACACTTAACACCCCTCCACTTT. It translates to CASSTGHLTPLHF.